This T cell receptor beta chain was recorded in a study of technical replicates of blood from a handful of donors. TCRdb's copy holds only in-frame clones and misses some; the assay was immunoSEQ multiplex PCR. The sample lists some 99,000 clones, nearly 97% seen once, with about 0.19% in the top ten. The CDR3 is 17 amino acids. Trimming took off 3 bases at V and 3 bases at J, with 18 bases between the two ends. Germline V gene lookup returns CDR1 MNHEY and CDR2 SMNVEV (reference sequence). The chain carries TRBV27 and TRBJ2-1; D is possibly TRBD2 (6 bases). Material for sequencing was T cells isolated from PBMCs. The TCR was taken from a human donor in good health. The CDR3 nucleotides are TGTGCCAGCAGTTTCAAAAGATCCGGGGGAGACTACAATGAGCAGTTCTTC. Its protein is CASSFKRSGGDYNEQFF.